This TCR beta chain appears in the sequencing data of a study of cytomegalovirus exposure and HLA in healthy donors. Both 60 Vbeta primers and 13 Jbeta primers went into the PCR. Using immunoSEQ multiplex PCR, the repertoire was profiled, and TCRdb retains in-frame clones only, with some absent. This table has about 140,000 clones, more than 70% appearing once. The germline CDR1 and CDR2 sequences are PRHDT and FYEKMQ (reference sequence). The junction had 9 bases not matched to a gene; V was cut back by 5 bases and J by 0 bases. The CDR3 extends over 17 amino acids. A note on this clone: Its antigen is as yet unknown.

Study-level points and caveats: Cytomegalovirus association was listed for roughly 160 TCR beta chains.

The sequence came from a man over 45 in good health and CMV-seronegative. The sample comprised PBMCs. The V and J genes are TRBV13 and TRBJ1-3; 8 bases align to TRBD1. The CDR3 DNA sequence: TGTGCCAGCAGCACCGACAGGGGAGCGCTCTCTGGAAACACCATATATTTT. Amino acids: CASSTDRGALSGNTIYF. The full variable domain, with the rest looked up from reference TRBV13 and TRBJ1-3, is AAGVIQSPRHLIKEKRETATLKCYPIPRHDTVYWYQQGPGQDPQFLISFYEKMQSDKGSIPDRFSAQQFSDYHSELNMSSLELGDSALYFCASSTDRGALSGNTIYFGEGSWLTVV.